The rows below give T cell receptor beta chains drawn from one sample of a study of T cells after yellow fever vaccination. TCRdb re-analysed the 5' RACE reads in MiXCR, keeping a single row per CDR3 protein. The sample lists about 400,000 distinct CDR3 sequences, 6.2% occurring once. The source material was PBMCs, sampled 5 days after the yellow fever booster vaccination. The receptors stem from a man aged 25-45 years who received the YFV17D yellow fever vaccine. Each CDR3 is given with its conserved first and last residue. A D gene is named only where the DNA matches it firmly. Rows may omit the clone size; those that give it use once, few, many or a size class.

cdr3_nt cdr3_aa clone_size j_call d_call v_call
TGTGCCAGCAGTTACTCGATCCGCACAACTAATCAGCCCCAGCATTTT CASSYSIRTTNQPQHF NA TRBJ1-5 NA TRBV6-2/TRBV6-3
TGTGCCAGCAGACGACAGGGGGCTGGTAATTCACCCCTCCACTTT CASRRQGAGNSPLHF NA TRBJ1-6 TRBD1 TRBV5-6
TGTGCCAGCAGTCCCCGGGCCGGGACTCCAGCCAACACCGGGGAGCTGTTTTTT CASSPRAGTPANTGELFF few TRBJ2-2 NA TRBV11-2
TGTGCCATCAGTGAGTCGCCTAGCGGGAGTTACGAGCAGTACTTC CAISESPSGSYEQYF NA TRBJ2-7 TRBD2 TRBV10-3
TGTGCCGGGACAGAGCCGAATTCACCCCTCCACTTT CAGTEPNSPLHF few TRBJ1-6 TRBD1 TRBV19
TGTGCCAGCAGTTACTCCAGCGGCCTTCGGGCCCAGCATTTT CASSYSSGLRAQHF NA TRBJ1-5 NA TRBV6-5
TGTGCCAGCAGTTACGGTTTACAATCGGGCTGGGAAGAGACCCAGTACTTC CASSYGLQSGWEETQYF many TRBJ2-5 NA TRBV6-5
TGTGCCAGCATGGCAGGACCGAACACCGGGGAGCTGTTTTTT CASMAGPNTGELFF many TRBJ2-2 NA TRBV7-2
TGTGCCAGCAGTTTATTTGGGAACCCTGAAGCTTTCTTT CASSLFGNPEAFF few TRBJ1-1 NA TRBV12-3/TRBV12-4
TGTGCCAGCAGGACCGACTTGCTCCGCACAGATACGCAGTATTTT CASRTDLLRTDTQYF few TRBJ2-3 NA TRBV6-1
TGCAGCGTCGGGACTAGCGGGCTACTAGCCAAAAACATTCAGTACTTC CSVGTSGLLAKNIQYF NA TRBJ2-4 TRBD2 TRBV29-1
TGTGCCAGCAGCTTCCCGCTAGCGGACCTCAAGGGCTACGCAGATACGCAGTATTTT CASSFPLADLKGYADTQYF NA TRBJ2-3 TRBD2 TRBV11-1
TGTGCCAGCAGCTCAAGGCCTACGGCAGGGTACACCGGGGAGCTGTTTTTT CASSSRPTAGYTGELFF few TRBJ2-2 NA TRBV7-8
TGTGCCAGCAGCTTTCCCAGAGGGACAGGGGTTCCTGAAGCTTTCTTT CASSFPRGTGVPEAFF many TRBJ1-1 TRBD1 TRBV7-2
TGTGCCAGCAGTATCCCCTGGGGGACCCAGTACTTC CASSIPWGTQYF many TRBJ2-5 NA TRBV6-5
TGCAGTGCTAGAGGGACCGTCCAAGAGACCCAGTACTTC CSARGTVQETQYF many TRBJ2-5 NA TRBV20-1
TGTGCCAGCAGGAGGGCGGAAGTGAACACTGAAGCTTTCTTT CASRRAEVNTEAFF NA TRBJ1-1 NA TRBV2
TGCAGTGCTAGAGTCGGACAATACGAGCAGTACTTC CSARVGQYEQYF many TRBJ2-7 NA TRBV20-1
TGTGCCAGCAGTTTCGGGGACGTGTACGAGCAGTACTTC CASSFGDVYEQYF NA TRBJ2-7 NA TRBV6-5
TGTGCCAGCAGCTTAGCCTCTTTGGCGGGAGGGAATTTTTACGAGCAGTACTTC CASSLASLAGGNFYEQYF NA TRBJ2-7 TRBD2 TRBV11-1
TGTGCCAGCAGTACTGGGGCTAGATACGAATACAATGAGCAGTTCTTC CASSTGARYEYNEQFF few TRBJ2-1 NA TRBV12-3/TRBV12-4
TGTGCCAGCAGACAGATAGGGCGTAACTATGGCTACACCTTC CASRQIGRNYGYTF many TRBJ1-2 NA TRBV4-2
TGCGCCAGCAGATGGTCCGACTACGAGCAGTACTTC CASRWSDYEQYF many TRBJ2-7 NA TRBV5-1
TGTGCCAGCAGTGTTGTGGGACAAGAGGAGCAGTTCTTC CASSVVGQEEQFF many TRBJ2-1 NA TRBV6-4
TGTGCCATCAGTGAGACCTGGACTAGCGGGAATGAGTTCTTC CAISETWTSGNEFF many TRBJ2-1 TRBD2 TRBV10-3